The T cell receptor (beta chain) described here comes from a study of T cell responses to AZD1222 COVID-19 vaccine. Study details: Second-dose recipients at about 4 or about 12 weeks were treated as one pooled group.

Notes on this clone: Its antigen remains unknown.

Notes on the study in general: Spike was spanned by vaccine-associated CD4 TCRs, with dominance at 160-218 and 743-854.

The method was immunoSEQ multiplex PCR; TCRdb's version includes in-frame clones alone and lacks a portion of them. The sample lists around 58,000 clones; 75% to 85% were seen once. Trimming shortened V by 0 bases and J by 6 bases, and 11 bases separated the two germline ends. The CDR3 loop spans 15 amino acids. The V gene's germline CDR1 is KGHSH and CDR2 LQKENI. Material: peripheral blood, obtained on day 0 of AZD1222 vaccination. This chain links TRBV18 with TRBJ1-4; no firm D call. This clonotype originated in an adult in good health. The CDR3: CASSPPEGQDEKLFF. CDR3 in DNA: TGTGCCAGCTCACCACCGGAAGGGCAGGATGAAAAACTGTTTTTT.